These T cell receptor beta chains were read from a single sample in a study of siplizumab effects on memory and regulatory T cells. Produced via immunoSEQ multiplex PCR; TCRdb's table is partial and in-frame only. In the table there are about 56,000 clones, just over 95% of which are singletons. The source material was naive CD8+ T cells sorted from blood. Receptor source: a human donor in good health. CDR3s include the opening cysteine and the closing phenylalanine or tryptophan. The order of the fields is D gene, clone size, J gene, CDR3 length, V gene, CDR3 DNA, CDR3 protein. A D gene is named only where the DNA matches it firmly. A clone size is listed for some rows: how often the clone was seen (once, few, many), or a class if it is expanded.

d_call: -; clone_size: -; j_call: TRBJ2-1; cdr3_length: 14; v_call: TRBV5-1; cdr3_nt: TGCGCCAGCAGCCCCGACTACTCCTACAATGAGCAGTTCTTC; cdr3_aa: CASSPDYSYNEQFF
d_call: -; clone_size: -; j_call: TRBJ2-7; cdr3_length: 14; v_call: TRBV7-9; cdr3_nt: TGTGCCAGCAGCTTAGATGGCTCCTGGGACGAGCAGTACTTC; cdr3_aa: CASSLDGSWDEQYF
d_call: TRBD1; clone_size: -; j_call: TRBJ1-1; cdr3_length: 12; v_call: TRBV5-1; cdr3_nt: TGCGCCAGCAGCTGGGGACAGGATGAAGCTTTCTTT; cdr3_aa: CASSWGQDEAFF
d_call: TRBD2; clone_size: -; j_call: TRBJ2-3; cdr3_length: 16; v_call: TRBV5-6; cdr3_nt: TGTGCCAGCAGCCCGAGACTAGCGGCGGGGTTAGATACGCAGTATTTT; cdr3_aa: CASSPRLAAGLDTQYF
d_call: TRBD2; clone_size: -; j_call: TRBJ2-1; cdr3_length: 14; v_call: TRBV27; cdr3_nt: TGTGCCAGCAGTTTAATCAGCGGGAGGGATGAGCAGTTCTTC; cdr3_aa: CASSLISGRDEQFF
d_call: TRBD2; clone_size: -; j_call: TRBJ2-1; cdr3_length: 18; v_call: TRBV7-9; cdr3_nt: TGTGCCAGCAGCTCCGGACTAGCGAGAGAGAACTCCTACAATGAGCAGTTCTTC; cdr3_aa: CASSSGLARENSYNEQFF
d_call: -; clone_size: -; j_call: TRBJ2-3; cdr3_length: 14; v_call: TRBV18; cdr3_nt: TGTGCCAGCTCACCAGAGGGGCGCACAGATACGCAGTATTTT; cdr3_aa: CASSPEGRTDTQYF
d_call: TRBD1; clone_size: -; j_call: TRBJ1-5; cdr3_length: 15; v_call: TRBV28; cdr3_nt: TGTGCCAGCAGAGTTGACAGGGGTTCGGGTCAGCCCCAGCATTTT; cdr3_aa: CASRVDRGSGQPQHF
d_call: -; clone_size: -; j_call: TRBJ1-1; cdr3_length: 11; v_call: TRBV6-5; cdr3_nt: TGTGCCAGCAGTTTTGGGGGATCGGCTTTCTTT; cdr3_aa: CASSFGGSAFF
d_call: -; clone_size: -; j_call: TRBJ1-5; cdr3_length: 15; v_call: TRBV7-8; cdr3_nt: TGTGCCAGCAGCCCTTACAGGGCGAGCAATCAGCCCCAGCATTTT; cdr3_aa: CASSPYRASNQPQHF
d_call: TRBD1; clone_size: once; j_call: TRBJ2-7; cdr3_length: 15; v_call: TRBV6-1; cdr3_nt: TGTGCCAGCAGTGTTCCTCGGGGACAGGGAACCGAGCAGTACTTC; cdr3_aa: CASSVPRGQGTEQYF
d_call: TRBD1; clone_size: -; j_call: TRBJ2-7; cdr3_length: 16; v_call: TRBV5-1; cdr3_nt: TGCGCCAGCAGCTTGTGGGCAGGGGGTAGTTCCTACGAGCAGTACTTC; cdr3_aa: CASSLWAGGSSYEQYF
d_call: TRBD2; clone_size: -; j_call: TRBJ2-3; cdr3_length: 16; v_call: TRBV6-5; cdr3_nt: TGTGCCAGCAGTTACTCGAAGAGGACTAGCCGAGATACGCAGTATTTT; cdr3_aa: CASSYSKRTSRDTQYF
d_call: TRBD2; clone_size: -; j_call: TRBJ2-7; cdr3_length: 16; v_call: TRBV27; cdr3_nt: TGTGCCAGCAGTTTACTCCCCGGGGGGGCCCACTACGAGCAGTACTTC; cdr3_aa: CASSLLPGGAHYEQYF
d_call: -; clone_size: once; j_call: TRBJ2-2; cdr3_length: 12; v_call: TRBV5-6; cdr3_nt: TGTGCCAGCAGCTCGATCACCGGGGAGCTGTTTTTT; cdr3_aa: CASSSITGELFF
d_call: -; clone_size: -; j_call: TRBJ1-2; cdr3_length: 13; v_call: TRBV2; cdr3_nt: TGTGCCAGCAGTGAATCTGAATCGTACGGCTACACCTTC; cdr3_aa: CASSESESYGYTF
d_call: TRBD2; clone_size: -; j_call: TRBJ2-1; cdr3_length: 18; v_call: TRBV27; cdr3_nt: TGTGCCAGCAGTTTTACTAGCGGGAGGGCCTGGGCCTACAATGAGCAGTTCTTC; cdr3_aa: CASSFTSGRAWAYNEQFF
d_call: -; clone_size: -; j_call: TRBJ2-3; cdr3_length: 15; v_call: TRBV14; cdr3_nt: TGTGCCAGCAGCCAAGACATCCTAAGCACAGATACGCAGTATTTT; cdr3_aa: CASSQDILSTDTQYF
d_call: TRBD2; clone_size: -; j_call: TRBJ2-7; cdr3_length: 16; v_call: TRBV7-2; cdr3_nt: TGTGCCAGCAGCTTTACCGGGACTAACACTTTTTACGAGCAGTACTTC; cdr3_aa: CASSFTGTNTFYEQYF
d_call: TRBD1; clone_size: -; j_call: TRBJ2-7; cdr3_length: 14; v_call: TRBV27; cdr3_nt: TGTGCCAGCAGTGGACAGGGTGTTCTACACGAGCAGTACTTC; cdr3_aa: CASSGQGVLHEQYF
d_call: -; clone_size: -; j_call: TRBJ1-1; cdr3_length: 13; v_call: TRBV5-4; cdr3_nt: TGTGCCAGCAGCGAGACTGGGTACACTGAAGCTTTCTTT; cdr3_aa: CASSETGYTEAFF
d_call: -; clone_size: -; j_call: TRBJ2-3; cdr3_length: 12; v_call: TRBV2; cdr3_nt: TGTGCCGAGGGGTTTAGCACAGATACGCAGTATTTT; cdr3_aa: CAEGFSTDTQYF
d_call: -; clone_size: -; j_call: TRBJ2-7; cdr3_length: 12; v_call: TRBV2; cdr3_nt: TGTGCCAGCATGGAAGGGGACCACGAGCAGTACTTC; cdr3_aa: CASMEGDHEQYF
d_call: -; clone_size: -; j_call: TRBJ2-7; cdr3_length: 13; v_call: TRBV6-5; cdr3_nt: TGTGCCAGCAGTTACTCGGCCAGCTACGAGCAGTACTTC; cdr3_aa: CASSYSASYEQYF
d_call: -; clone_size: -; j_call: TRBJ1-2; cdr3_length: 14; v_call: TRBV7-9; cdr3_nt: TGTGCCAGCAGCTTATGGGACACGAGCTGGGGCTACACCTTC; cdr3_aa: CASSLWDTSWGYTF
d_call: -; clone_size: -; j_call: TRBJ2-7; cdr3_length: 13; v_call: TRBV27; cdr3_nt: TGTGCCAGCAGTTTATGGGCAAGCTACGAGCAGTACTTC; cdr3_aa: CASSLWASYEQYF
d_call: -; clone_size: -; j_call: TRBJ2-1; cdr3_length: 16; v_call: TRBV12-5; cdr3_nt: TGTGCTAGTGGTTTAGGGTCCAGGACGATAGGAAATGAGCAGTTCTTC; cdr3_aa: CASGLGSRTIGNEQFF
d_call: -; clone_size: -; j_call: TRBJ2-3; cdr3_length: 14; v_call: TRBV7-2; cdr3_nt: TGTGCCAGCAGCTTAGATGTTAGACTGGATACGCAGTATTTT; cdr3_aa: CASSLDVRLDTQYF
d_call: TRBD1; clone_size: -; j_call: TRBJ1-2; cdr3_length: 13; v_call: TRBV12-5; cdr3_nt: TGTGCTAGTGGGCCTACAGGGGACTATGGCTACACCTTC; cdr3_aa: CASGPTGDYGYTF
d_call: -; clone_size: once; j_call: TRBJ1-1; cdr3_length: 11; v_call: TRBV20-1; cdr3_nt: TGCAGTGCTTCGAGCGCCCCTGAAGCTTTCTTT; cdr3_aa: CSASSAPEAFF
d_call: -; clone_size: -; j_call: TRBJ1-2; cdr3_length: 14; v_call: TRBV12-5; cdr3_nt: TGTGCTAGTGGTTTGGTAGCCGGAAACTATGGCTACACCTTC; cdr3_aa: CASGLVAGNYGYTF